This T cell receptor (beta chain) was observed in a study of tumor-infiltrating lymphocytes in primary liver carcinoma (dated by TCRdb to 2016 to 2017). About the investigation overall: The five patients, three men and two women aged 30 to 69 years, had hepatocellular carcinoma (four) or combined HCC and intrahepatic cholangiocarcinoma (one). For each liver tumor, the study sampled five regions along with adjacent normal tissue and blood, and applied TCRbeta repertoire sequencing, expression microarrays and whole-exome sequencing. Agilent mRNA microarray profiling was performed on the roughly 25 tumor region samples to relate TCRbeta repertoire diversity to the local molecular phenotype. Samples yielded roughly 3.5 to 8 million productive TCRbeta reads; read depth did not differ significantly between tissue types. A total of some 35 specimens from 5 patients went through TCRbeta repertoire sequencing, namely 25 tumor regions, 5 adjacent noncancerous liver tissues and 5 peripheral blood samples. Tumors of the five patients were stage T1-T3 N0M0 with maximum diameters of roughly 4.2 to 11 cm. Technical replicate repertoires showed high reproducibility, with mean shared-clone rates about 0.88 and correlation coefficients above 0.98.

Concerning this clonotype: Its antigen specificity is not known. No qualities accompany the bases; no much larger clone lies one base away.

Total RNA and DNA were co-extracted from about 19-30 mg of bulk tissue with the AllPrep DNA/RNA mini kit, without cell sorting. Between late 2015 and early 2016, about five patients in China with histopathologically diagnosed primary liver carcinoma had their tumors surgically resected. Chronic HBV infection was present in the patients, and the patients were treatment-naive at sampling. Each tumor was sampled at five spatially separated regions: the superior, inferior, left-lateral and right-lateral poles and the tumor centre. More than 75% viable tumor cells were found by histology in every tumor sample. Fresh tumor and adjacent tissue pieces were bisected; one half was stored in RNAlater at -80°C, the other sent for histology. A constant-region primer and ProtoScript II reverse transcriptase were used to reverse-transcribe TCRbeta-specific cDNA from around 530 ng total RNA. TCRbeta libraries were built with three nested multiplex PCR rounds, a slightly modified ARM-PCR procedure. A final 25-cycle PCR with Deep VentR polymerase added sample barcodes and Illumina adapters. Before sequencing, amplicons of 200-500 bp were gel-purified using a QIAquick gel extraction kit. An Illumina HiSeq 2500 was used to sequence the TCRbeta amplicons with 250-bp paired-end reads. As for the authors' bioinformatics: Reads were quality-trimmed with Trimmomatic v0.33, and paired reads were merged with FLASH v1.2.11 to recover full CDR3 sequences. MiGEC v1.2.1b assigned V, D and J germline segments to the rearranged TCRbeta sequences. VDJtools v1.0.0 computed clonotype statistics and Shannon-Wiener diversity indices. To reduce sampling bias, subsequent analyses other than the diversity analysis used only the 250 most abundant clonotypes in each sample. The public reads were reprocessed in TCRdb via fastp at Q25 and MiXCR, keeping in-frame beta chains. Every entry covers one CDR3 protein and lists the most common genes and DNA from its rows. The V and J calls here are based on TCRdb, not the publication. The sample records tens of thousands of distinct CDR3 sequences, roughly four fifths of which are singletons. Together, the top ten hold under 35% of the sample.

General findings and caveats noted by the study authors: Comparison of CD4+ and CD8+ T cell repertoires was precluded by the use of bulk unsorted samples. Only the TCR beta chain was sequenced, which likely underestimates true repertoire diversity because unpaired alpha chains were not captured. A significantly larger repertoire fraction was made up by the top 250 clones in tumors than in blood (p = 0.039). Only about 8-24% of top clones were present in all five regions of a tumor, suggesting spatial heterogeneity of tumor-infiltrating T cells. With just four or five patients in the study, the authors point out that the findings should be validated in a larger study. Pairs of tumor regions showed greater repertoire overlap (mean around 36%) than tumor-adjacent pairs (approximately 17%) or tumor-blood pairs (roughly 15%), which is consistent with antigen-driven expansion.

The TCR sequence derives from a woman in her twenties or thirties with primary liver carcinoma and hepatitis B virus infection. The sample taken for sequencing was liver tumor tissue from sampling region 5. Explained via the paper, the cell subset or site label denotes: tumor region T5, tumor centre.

The CDR3 reads CASNRTVRDYGYTF. The DNA sequence follows: TGTGCCAGCAACCGCACTGTTCGAGACTATGGCTACACCTTC. The chain couples TRBV7-9 to TRBJ1-2, with no D gene named confidently. Cut back by 7 bases and 3 bases, the V and J ends lie 15 bases apart. The CDR3, cysteine through phenylalanine, is 14 amino acids long. Of all the DNA, just the CDR3 is kept, 42 bases in frame from base 1. The germline V gene (reference sequence) provides CDR1 SEHNR and CDR2 FQNEAQ.